This TCR beta chain was obtained from a study of cytomegalovirus exposure and HLA in healthy donors (TCRdb year 2017). At the level of the whole study: An earlier analysis of 587 of the donors reported 276 Gb of sequence data and 95 million to 120 million unique TCR beta sequences obtained from roughly 180 million T cells. An early release that covered fewer than 750 HLA-typed donors contained around 300 gigabases of sequencing data and 65 million to 100 million unique TCR sequences. Four or five DR-DQ haplotypes were handled as single units for association and clustering, since linkage in the cohort was strong. Class I and class II HLA loci were covered by the typing at four-digit resolution. Every discovery cohort repertoire had been produced on one sequencing platform. The T cell repertoires of around 670 subjects were profiled by immunosequencing and related to cytomegalovirus serostatus. A later genetic analysis took genome-wide SNP genotypes for about 65% of the 666 donors and used that subset as a discovery cohort. Rather than drawing on any new phenotypic data, the later analysis identified candidate immune exposures from TCR beta sequences and the way those sequences occurred across donors. Alongside the repertoire data, information on donor age, sex, ethnicity and CMV serostatus was compiled. In addition to the first cohort of 666 subjects, a separate validation cohort of 120 different subjects was used. The study combined high-throughput TCR immunosequencing, statistical association of individual TCRs with disease status, and machine learning to predict cytomegalovirus infection status. Of the roughly 400 genotyped donors, 81% were placed in the genetic ancestry cluster associated with self-reported Caucasian donors. In a later analysis, previously published TCR beta repertoires from more than 500 donors were re-analyzed and high-resolution HLA genotyping was added so that TCR occurrence patterns could be studied. The number of donors typed differed by locus, with roughly 620-640 for A, B, C, DRB1 and DQB1, around 500 for DQA1, over 600 for DPA1, and around 430 for DPB1. The study aimed to test whether signatures of past pathogen exposure could be identified by cataloging public T cell receptors. In an earlier analysis of roughly 580 of the donors, high-throughput TCR beta sequencing was used to judge whether each TCR beta V gene segment behaved as functional or pseudogenic. Among several hundred genotyped donors of the cohort, an average of approximately 220,000 unique TCR beta nucleotide sequences was sequenced per donor, of which about 19% were non-productive. Study-wide conclusions, independent of this receptor: Some IMGT-functional V segments, including TRBV6-2 and TRBV6-3, could not be distinguished by the 87-base-pair reads and were therefore excluded. The study gave a list of 150 to 200 TCR beta chains associated with cytomegalovirus. A later analysis found that most CMV-associated TCR beta chains appeared HLA-restricted, with HLA associations seemingly driven largely by CMV exposure. The only immune exposure information available for the cohort was CMV serostatus. HLA typing was unavailable for some donors at each locus, so association tests used only the typed subset. In vitro tests confirmed that a few of the cytomegalovirus-associated TCR beta chains recognize cytomegalovirus antigens. In a later analysis, several top co-occurrence clusters were reported to appear linked to parvovirus B19, influenza, CMV and Epstein-Barr virus. The authors suggested that the approach could potentially be generalized to other disease states and immunological phenotypes. Sequencing depth was assumed to be roughly uniform across donors in the presence/absence analyses, though that assumption may not hold. In a later analysis, HLA-associated TCR beta chains were found to be more clonally expanded and to have lower generation probabilities than equally common non-associated chains. According to a later genetic analysis, donors in an Asian-associated ancestry cluster had fewer N-insertions in productive TCRs than the approximately 700-donor mean. In a later analysis, the rate of TCR association differed among HLA loci, with DRB1 alleles having the most associated TCRs and HLA-C alleles having the fewest. A cluster of highly shared sequence variants was judged likely to be a technical artifact of the sequencing pipeline. Correlated functional status among segregating V segments might be attributable to linkage disequilibrium, but an unknown experimental factor could not be ruled out. Across donors, most TCR sequences were observed very rarely, whereas some public TCRs were present in many individuals. At a false discovery rate of 0.05, a later analysis linked 15,000 to 20,000 TCR beta sequences to specific HLA alleles. When HLA alleles, especially DR and DQ, strongly co-occurred, attributing TCR associations to individual alleles was difficult. Because counts were too low, about 18 rarely observed V segments, including chromosome 9 orphons, were excluded from the earlier analysis of 587 of the donors. Cytomegalovirus status was reported to be diagnosed by the classifier with high specificity and sensitivity in both the original and validation cohorts. This cohort had only TCR beta chains sequenced, and the lack of alpha or paired-chain data limited which features could be detected. In an earlier analysis of some 500 of the donors, most TCR beta V segments were observed in productive rearrangements about 87% or about 30% of the time, broadly matching IMGT annotations. A further reported finding was that TCR beta sequences accurately predicted the HLA-A and HLA-B alleles for most subjects in the first cohort. An association between a missense DCLRE1C variant and V-gene and J-gene trimming of TCR beta chains was found in a later genetic analysis and replicated in an independent cohort.

Library method: the immunoSEQ multiplex PCR assay. For the multiplex PCR, a mixture combining 60 forward primers for TCR Vbeta segments and 13 reverse primers for TCR Jbeta segments was used. Amplification of the CDR3 region of rearranged TCR beta genes was performed with a multiplex PCR assay on genomic DNA. Amplified TCR beta libraries were sequenced as 87-base-pair reads on the Illumina HiSeq System. Per the original workflow: A later analysis tallied 80 million to 95 million unique TCR beta chains across the 610 or so repertoires, and some 10 million of those chains were shared by two or more donors. Raw reads were error-corrected and collapsed into unique sequences by a nearest-neighbor algorithm in which closely related sequences were merged to remove PCR and sequencing errors. Alignment of CDR3 sequences to IMGT reference sequences was used to assign V, D and J gene segments. For a sequence to be retained, a match of at least six nucleotides was required to both a V gene segment and a J gene segment. Rearrangements were classified as productive when the CDR3 lacked stop codons and remained in frame with V and J, and all other rearrangements were classified as non-productive. Following IMGT convention, CDR3 was defined as the stretch from the second conserved V-encoded cysteine to the conserved J-encoded phenylalanine. Sequences without an unambiguous match to a single V gene segment were excluded from the earlier analysis of several hundred of the donors. In an earlier analysis of 450 to 750 of the donors, a V segment was called functional when productive rearrangements were above 56.7%, and segregating when the standard deviation between donors exceeded 5%. A statistical classification framework was built to diagnose cytomegalovirus status from the catalog of TCR beta chain sequences. In a later analysis, TCR nucleotide sequences were compared against IMGT/GENE-DB human TR gene sequences so that V and J genes could be assigned. In a later analysis, CDR3 sequences and most-parsimonious VDJ recombination scenarios were assigned using the TCRdist pipeline. In a later analysis, each TCR beta chain was defined by its CDR3 amino acid sequence together with its V-gene family, and reads without a unique V-gene family were excluded. A later analysis removed several hundred highly shared, low-generation-probability nucleotide sequences to deal with suspected cross-contamination and a sequencing artifact. In a later analysis, a clonal expansion index for each public chain was calculated from normalized within-repertoire ranks of inferred template counts. In a later analysis, generation probabilities were computed with a VDJ recombination model fitted to out-of-frame rearrangements, and the resulting probabilities were checked against IGoR. A later analysis scored TCR-TCR, TCR-HLA and TCR-CMV co-occurrence with hypergeometric tests, applying a repertoire-size bias correction to TCR pairs. To estimate false discovery rates, a later analysis permuted the HLA or CMV assignments 20 times. In a later analysis, co-occurring TCRs were grouped using DBSCAN, with TCRdist sequence similarity added in when clustering inside HLA-allele-positive subsets. For co-occurrence clustering, repertoires with fewer than 30,000 or more than 120,000 public chains were excluded, along with four to six repertoires with anomalous nucleotide sharing. Imported from immuneACCESS, the table was reduced by TCRdb to in-frame sequences with V and J called. These copies leave out some clones; in studies compared against another copy, an unresolved V gene accounts for under half, and the cause of the remainder is not known. V, J and clone size are taken as reported in that table, and D and trimming were inferred from the DNA itself. The table for this sample lists 120,000 or so clones; about two thirds of them were counted only once. The leading ten clones occupy around 3.7% of the sample.

Concerning this clone: What this receptor recognizes is not known. No qualities accompany the bases; no much larger clone lies one base away. At the DNA level, this CDR3 is encoded by other sequences in the same sample as well.

The CDR3 contains 13 residues, cysteine and phenylalanine counted. Only the CDR3 part of the read is kept: 39 bases, read in frame from the first base. The trim is 5 bases for V and 3 bases for J, with a gap of 10 bases between the germline ends. Looking up the germline V gene yields CDR1 SGHVS and CDR2 FQNEAQ. The cohort consisted of approximately 690 healthy bone marrow donors. At the time of sampling, every cohort member was nominally healthy, though immune exposures that went unrecorded were likely present. The donor tested CMV seronegative and was one of the 352 seronegative cohort members. A peripheral blood sample was collected from each donor, and TCR beta sequencing was performed on peripheral blood mononuclear cells. The Qiagen DNeasy Blood Extraction Kit was used to extract genomic DNA from the blood cell samples.

Sequenced material: PBMCs. The sequence joins TRBV7-8 to TRBJ1-1; no D gene is confidently identified. The sequence was obtained from a man younger than 45 in good health and CMV-seronegative. The CDR3: CASSPNRDTEAFF. The DNA reads as follows: TGTGCCAGCAGCCCAAACCGGGACACTGAAGCTTTCTTT.